This record looks at one T cell receptor (beta chain) sequence and its context. Random-hexamer reverse transcription was applied to roughly 0.5 to 1 ug RNA. TCRdb ran MiXCR on the immunoSEQ multiplex PCR reads and lists one entry per CDR3 protein. The repertoire holds approximately 110,000 distinct CDR3 sequences, with 90% to 95% as singletons. The entry originates in a study of CD8 T cells in Susac syndrome. Trimming removed 2 bases from V and 4 bases from J; junction bases left unmatched: 8. The length of the CDR3 is 17 residues. Looked up from germline, CDR1 is MGHDK and CDR2 is SYGVNS. The sequenced sample was CD4+ T cells from PBMCs. This rearrangement joins TRBV25-1 to TRBJ2-2; TRBD2 matches 9 bases. This clonotype originated in a human donor in good health. CDR3 sequence (DNA): TGTGCCAGCAGTGAACGGGTAGCGGGAGATACCACCGGGGAGCTGTTTTTT. It encodes CASSERVAGDTTGELFF.